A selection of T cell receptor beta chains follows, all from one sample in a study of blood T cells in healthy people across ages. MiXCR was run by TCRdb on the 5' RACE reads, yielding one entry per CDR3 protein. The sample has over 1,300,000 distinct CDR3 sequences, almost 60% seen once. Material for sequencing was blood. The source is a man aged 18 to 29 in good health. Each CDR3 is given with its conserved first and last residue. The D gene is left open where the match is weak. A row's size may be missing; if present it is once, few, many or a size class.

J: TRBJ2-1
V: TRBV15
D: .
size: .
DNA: TGTGCCACCAGCAGAGAATGGGGGAGGAGGGCTAGCTCCTACAATGAGCAGTTCTTC
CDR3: CATSREWGRRASSYNEQFF

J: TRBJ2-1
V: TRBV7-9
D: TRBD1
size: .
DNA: TGTGCCAGCAGCTTTACCCCCGGACAGGGGGACAATGAGCAGTTCTTC
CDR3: CASSFTPGQGDNEQFF

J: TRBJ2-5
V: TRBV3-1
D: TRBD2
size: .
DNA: TGTGCCAGCAGCCAAGACTCGGGACTATCTACGGGGGAGACCCAGTACTTC
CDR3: CASSQDSGLSTGETQYF

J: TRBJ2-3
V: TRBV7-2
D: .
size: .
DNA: TGTGCCAGCCTAAGTGGGGATACGCAGTATTTT
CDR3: CASLSGDTQYF

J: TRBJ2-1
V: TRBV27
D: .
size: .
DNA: TGTGCCAGCAGTCAAACGGCAGGATACAATGAGCAGTTCTTC
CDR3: CASSQTAGYNEQFF

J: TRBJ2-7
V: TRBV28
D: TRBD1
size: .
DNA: TGTGCCAGCAGACTGGACAGGGGGGACTACGAGCAGTACTTC
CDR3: CASRLDRGDYEQYF

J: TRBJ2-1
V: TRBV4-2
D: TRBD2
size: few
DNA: TGTGCCAGCAGCCCCCGAGGGAGCGGGGGGTTCAATGAGCAGTTCTTC
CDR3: CASSPRGSGGFNEQFF

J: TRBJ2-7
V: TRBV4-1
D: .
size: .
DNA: TGCGCCAGCAGCCAAGTCTTGGCCTCGAAAGGGGGGTACGAGCAGTACTTC
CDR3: CASSQVLASKGGYEQYF

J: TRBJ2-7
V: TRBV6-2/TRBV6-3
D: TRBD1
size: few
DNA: TGTGCCAGCAGTCGGACAGGACAGCAGTACTTC
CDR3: CASSRTGQQYF

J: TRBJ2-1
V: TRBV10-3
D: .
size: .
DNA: TGTGCCATGGGGACGGGGGTCAATGAGCAGTTCTTC
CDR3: CAMGTGVNEQFF

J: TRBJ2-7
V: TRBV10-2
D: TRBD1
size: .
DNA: TGCGCCGCAGCGGTCGGGACAGGCTACGAGCAGTACTTC
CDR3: CAAAVGTGYEQYF

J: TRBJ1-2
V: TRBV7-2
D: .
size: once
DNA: TGTGCCAGCAGCCAACAACAAACGGCCTATGGCTACACCTTC
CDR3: CASSQQQTAYGYTF

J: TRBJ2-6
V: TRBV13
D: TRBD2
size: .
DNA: TGTGCCAGCAGCTACGGACTAGCGGGGAGTGGGGCCAACGTCCTGACTTTC
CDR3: CASSYGLAGSGANVLTF

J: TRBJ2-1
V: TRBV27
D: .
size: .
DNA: TGTGCCAGCAGTCCCGGCGTCCGGGCTTTCAATGAGCAGTTCTTC
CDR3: CASSPGVRAFNEQFF

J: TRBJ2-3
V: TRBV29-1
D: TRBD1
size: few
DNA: TGCAGCGTTGAACGGGACAGGGCAGATACGCAGTATTTT
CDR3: CSVERDRADTQYF

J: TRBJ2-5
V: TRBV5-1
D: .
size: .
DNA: TGCGCCAGCAGCGCATCCGGGACAACTCAAGAGACCCAGTACTTC
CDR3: CASSASGTTQETQYF

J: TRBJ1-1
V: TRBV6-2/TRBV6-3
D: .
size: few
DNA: TGTGCCAGCCGAAAAGGACGGGTTGAGACTGAAGCTTTCTTT
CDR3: CASRKGRVETEAFF

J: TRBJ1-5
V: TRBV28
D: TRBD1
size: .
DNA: TGTGCCAGCACCCAGGGACAGGGTCCCCTCAATCAGCCCCAGCATTTT
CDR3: CASTQGQGPLNQPQHF

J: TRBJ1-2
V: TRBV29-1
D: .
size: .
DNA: TGCAGCGTTGAGTCCCCGACAGCCTATGGCTACACCTTC
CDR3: CSVESPTAYGYTF

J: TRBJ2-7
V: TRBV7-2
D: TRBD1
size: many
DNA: TGTGCCAGCAGCTTAAGGGGGCCCTACGAGCAGTACTTC
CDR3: CASSLRGPYEQYF

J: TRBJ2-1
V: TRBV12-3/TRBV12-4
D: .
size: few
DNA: TGTGCCAGCAGTTTTGGGCAGTTCAATGAGCAGTTCTTC
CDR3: CASSFGQFNEQFF

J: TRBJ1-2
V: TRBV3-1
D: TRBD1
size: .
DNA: TGTGCCAGCAGCCCCTACAGGGGCTATGGCTACACCTTC
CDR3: CASSPYRGYGYTF

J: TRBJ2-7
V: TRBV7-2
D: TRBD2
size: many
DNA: TGTGCCAGCAGCCCTAGCGGGAGCTCCTACGAGCAGTACTTC
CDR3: CASSPSGSSYEQYF

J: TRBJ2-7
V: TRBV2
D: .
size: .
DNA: TGTGCCAGCAGTGTAGGGCCTTATCCCTCCTACGAGCAGTACTTC
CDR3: CASSVGPYPSYEQYF

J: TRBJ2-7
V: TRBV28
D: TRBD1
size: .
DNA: TGTGCCAGCAGGGACAGGGCCTTCTCCTACGAGCAGTACTTC
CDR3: CASRDRAFSYEQYF

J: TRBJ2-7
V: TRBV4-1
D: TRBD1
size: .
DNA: TGCGCCAGCAGCCAAGAGACGGGACAGGTTTCTTACGAGCAGTACTTC
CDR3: CASSQETGQVSYEQYF

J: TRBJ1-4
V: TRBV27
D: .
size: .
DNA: TGTGCCGGCAGTGGGCACGGGGAAAAACTGTTTTTT
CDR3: CAGSGHGEKLFF

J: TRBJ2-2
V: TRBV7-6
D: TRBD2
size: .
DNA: TGTGCCAGCAGCTCCTACGGGACTAGCCCTACCGGGGAGCTGTTTTTT
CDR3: CASSSYGTSPTGELFF

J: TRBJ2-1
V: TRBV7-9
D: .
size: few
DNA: TGTGCCAGCAGCCCCCGCCTGCTCCTTAACTACAATGAGCAGTTCTTC
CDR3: CASSPRLLLNYNEQFF

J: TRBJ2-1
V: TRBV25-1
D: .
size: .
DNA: TGTGCCAGCAGTGAATGGGGGCTCGATGAGCAGTTCTTC
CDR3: CASSEWGLDEQFF

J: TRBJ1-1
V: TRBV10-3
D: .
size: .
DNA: TGTGCCATCATGGCCGGTCAAGGTCGGCCTGAAGCTTTCTTT
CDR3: CAIMAGQGRPEAFF

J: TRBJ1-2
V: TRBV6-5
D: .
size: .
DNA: TGTGCCAGCAGTTTAGGGCCAGGGGACGCTAACTATGGCTACACCTTC
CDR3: CASSLGPGDANYGYTF

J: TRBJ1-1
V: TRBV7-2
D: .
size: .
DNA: TGTGCCAGCAATATAGGGCACTTGAACACTGGAGCTTTCTTT
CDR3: CASNIGHLNTGAFF

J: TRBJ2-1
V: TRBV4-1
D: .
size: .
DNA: TGCGCCAGCAGCCAGGGTCCACCGCCCCTCGGACTATCATACAATGAGCAGTTCTTC
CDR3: CASSQGPPPLGLSYNEQFF

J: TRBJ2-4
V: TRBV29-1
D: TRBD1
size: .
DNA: TGCAGCGTGAGAGGGACAGGGTCTGGAGAGCAGTACTTC
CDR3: CSVRGTGSGEQYF

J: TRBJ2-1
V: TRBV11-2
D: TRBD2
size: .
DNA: TGTGCCAGCGAAATCGGCGGGAGGGCCTACAATGAGCAGTTCTTC
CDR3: CASEIGGRAYNEQFF

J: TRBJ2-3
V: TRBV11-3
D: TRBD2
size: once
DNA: TGTGCCAGCGCCGCGGGAGGCACAGATACGCAGTATTTT
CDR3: CASAAGGTDTQYF

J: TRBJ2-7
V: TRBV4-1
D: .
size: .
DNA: TGCGCCAGCAGCCAAGGGTATGCGGGGAGCGAGCAGTACTTC
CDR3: CASSQGYAGSEQYF

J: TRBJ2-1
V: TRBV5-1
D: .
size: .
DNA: TGCGCCAGCAGCTTGGGCGGGCAGGGGGGTGAGCAGTTCTTC
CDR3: CASSLGGQGGEQFF

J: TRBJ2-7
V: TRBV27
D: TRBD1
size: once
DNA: TGTGACAGCAGTTGGACAGGTACCTACGAGCAGTACTTC
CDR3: CDSSWTGTYEQYF

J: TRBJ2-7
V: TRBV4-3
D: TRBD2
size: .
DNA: TGCGCCAGCAGCCAGGGAACTAGCGGGGCACACTCCTACGAGCAGTACTTC
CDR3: CASSQGTSGAHSYEQYF